This TCR beta chain originates from a study of T cell responses to AZD1222 COVID-19 vaccine. Turning to the study itself: Investigators merged groups given second doses at roughly 4 or roughly 12 weeks.

The CDR3 extends over 13 amino acids. Germline V gene lookup returns CDR1 MNHEY and CDR2 SVGEGT. Trimming cost V 5 bases and J 7 bases; bases outside gene matches: 1. A word on this clone: Its antigen remains unknown.

Profiling relied on immunoSEQ multiplex PCR, and the TCRdb table lists in-frame clones only, not all of them. The data hold about 110,000 clones, with more than 75% observed a single time. General study results and limits: Donors skewed white British and female; clonal diversity was possibly underestimated. Sampled repertoires all dated from after the peak T cell response.

This TCR was recovered from an adult in good health. V usage is TRBV6-2 or TRBV6-3 and J usage is TRBJ2-1, with 11 bases identical to TRBD2. The sample here was peripheral blood, taken on day 0 of AZD1222 vaccination. As DNA, the CDR3 is TGTGCCAGCAGTATAGCGGGGGGGAATGAGCAGTTCTTC. This gives the protein CASSIAGGNEQFF.